Given below is one T cell receptor (beta chain) in context. Antigen: not known. The authors' processing: Building a distant-metastasis classifier for papillary thyroid cancer drew on CDR3 differences across clinicopathological groups. TCRdb reanalyzed the PCR reads via MiXCR. The V and J calls here are based on TCRdb, not the publication. The data show roughly 20,000 clones, roughly 23% seen once. Thyroid surgery had not been preceded by any treatment in any patient. The data originate from a study of metastatic and nonmetastatic thyroid tumors. Study details: Repertoires from blood and tumor or nodule tissue of malignant and benign thyroid patients were compared.

Broader study findings: TCR beta diversity was reportedly significantly higher in malignant thyroid tumors than benign nodules, in blood and tumor.

Germline CDR1 reads SGHRS; CDR2 reads YFSETQ. The CDR3 has 15 residues. V shed 4 bases, J shed 0 bases, and the junction held 4 bases outside the gene matches. This chain links TRBV5-1 with TRBJ1-1; 9 bases map to TRBD1. Sequencing was carried out using tumor tissue. The source is a male donor with papillary thyroid cancer or a benign thyroid nodule (not recorded which). Some clones in this sample may be carry-over from other donors' samples. In DNA, the CDR3 is TGCGCCAGCAGCCCTGGACAGGGGCTGAACACTGAAGCTTTCTTT. This codes for CASSPGQGLNTEAFF.